Listed here are 28 T cell receptor beta chains from one sample, sequenced in a study of blood T cell repertoires in COVID-19. Some clones are missing from TCRdb's copy, which holds only in-frame ones; the method was immunoSEQ multiplex PCR. The sample lists some 350,000 clones, around 91% seen once, with 6.5% in the top ten. Sequencing was carried out using peripheral blood. These receptors were obtained from a young man with active or convalescent COVID-19.

The rearrangement links TRBV5-1 to TRBJ2-5, with D perhaps matching TRBD1 (6 bases). Trimming shortened V by 1 base and J by 1 base, and 17 bases separated the two germline ends. Germline V lookup: CDR1 SGHRS, CDR2 YFSETQ. There are 17 residues in the CDR3. CDR3 residues: CASSLIGQGLPQETQYF. The CDR3 DNA reads as TGCGCCAGCAGCTTGATCGGGCAGGGGCTTCCCCAAGAGACCCAGTACTTC.

V gene TRBV7-8 combines with J gene TRBJ1-1; TRBD1 might be the D (5 bases). Germline values: CDR1 SGHVS, CDR2 FQNEAQ. V shed 5 bases and J shed 0 bases, with 10 bases lying between them. CDR3 length equals 14 residues. The CDR3 coding sequence is TGTGCCAGCAGCGTACAGGCCCTGAACACTGAAGCTTTCTTT. Encoded protein: CASSVQALNTEAFF.

This chain links TRBV28 with TRBJ1-5; TRBD1 matches at 7 bases. V shed 3 bases, J shed 7 bases, and the junction held 6 bases outside the gene matches. Germline V gives CDR1 MDHEN, CDR2 SYDVKM. This CDR3 spans 14 amino acids. The CDR3 sequence is CASSFPDRAQPQHF. As DNA, the CDR3 is TGTGCCAGCAGTTTTCCCGACAGGGCGCAGCCCCAGCATTTT. Together with reference TRBV28 and TRBJ1-5, the CDR3 gives the full variable domain: DVKVTQSSRYLVKRTGEKVFLECVQDMDHENMFWYRQDPGLGLRLIYFSYDVKMKEKGDIPEGYSVSREKKERFSLILESASTNQTSMYLCASSFPDRAQPQHFGDGTRLSIL.

The chain uses TRBV24-1 and TRBJ1-1, with D tentatively TRBD1 (5 bases). Germline V gene sequence: CDR1 KGHDR, CDR2 SFDVKD. V was shortened by 0 bases and J by 1 base, with 14 bases between the two germline ends. This CDR3 spans 17 amino acids. The DNA of the CDR3 is TGTGCCACCAGTGATTTGCTCAGTGACAGAAGGAACACTGAAGCTTTCTTT. Protein: CATSDLLSDRRNTEAFF.

The chain uses TRBV28 and TRBJ1-4; 8 bases are a match to TRBD1. Germline V gene lookup returns CDR1 MDHEN and CDR2 SYDVKM. V dropped 6 bases and J dropped 11; count of bases not matched to a gene: 11. This CDR3 has 14 residues. In DNA form, the CDR3 reads TGTGCCAGCAGAGACCCCGGACAGGGACCCAAACTGTTTTTT. This sequence encodes CASRDPGQGPKLFF.

This clone was picked up a small number of times. V usage is TRBV5-1 and J usage is TRBJ1-1; maybe TRBD1 (5 bases). This CDR3 has 14 amino acids. With 4 bases removed from V and 12 bases from J, the gap between germline ends came to 22 bases. Germline loops: CDR1 SGHRS, CDR2 YFSETQ. The CDR3 protein is CASSPNDRTLMTFF. The CDR3 bases are TGCGCCAGCAGCCCAAATGACAGAACCCTGATGACTTTCTTT. The full variable domain, rest sourced from reference TRBV5-1 and TRBJ1-1, is KAGVTQTPRYLIKTRGQQVTLSCSPISGHRSVSWYQQTPGQGLQFLFEYFSETQRNKGNFPGRFSGRQFSNSRSEMNVSTLELGDSALYLCASSPNDRTLMTFFGQGTRLTVV.

As DNA, the CDR3 is TGTGCCAGCAGCTTAGATCTCGGCTTAGGTCGGGGCACAGATACGCAGTATTTT. As protein: CASSLDLGLGRGTDTQYF. This chain joins TRBV11-3 and TRBJ2-3; D uncertain. Germline values: CDR1 SGHNT, CDR2 YENEEA. Trimming removed 0 bases from V and 1 base from J, with 17 bases in between. The CDR3 loop spans 18 amino acids.

This clone came up once. This rearrangement joins TRBV9 to TRBJ2-1; a possible D gene is TRBD2 (6 bases). CDR1 is SGDLS and CDR2 is YYNGEE in the germline V gene. With 0 bases removed from V and 4 bases from J, the gap between germline ends came to 14 bases. The length of the CDR3 is 16 residues. This chain's CDR3 is CASSVEGTRGYNEQFF. As DNA, the CDR3 is TGTGCCAGCAGCGTAGAAGGGACTCGGGGTTACAATGAGCAGTTCTTC. Together with reference TRBV9 and TRBJ2-1, the CDR3 gives the full variable domain: DSGVTQTPKHLITATGQRVTLRCSPRSGDLSVYWYQQSLDQGLQFLIQYYNGEERAKGNILERFSAQQFPDLHSELNLSSLELGDSALYFCASSVEGTRGYNEQFFGPGTRLTVL.

The V gene is TRBV18, the J gene TRBJ2-7; 7 bases are shared with TRBD1. CDR3 length: 12 residues. The germline V gene has CDR1 KGHSH and CDR2 LQKENI. The V segment lost 3 bases and the J segment 7 bases; nucleotides outside the gene matches: 3. CDR3 region: CASSPGDREQYF. The DNA of the CDR3 is TGTGCCAGCTCACCCGGGGACAGAGAGCAGTACTTC.

This clone was counted only a few times. The rearrangement links TRBV28 to TRBJ1-4; 7 positions agree with TRBD1. Germline assignment: CDR1 MDHEN and CDR2 SYDVKM. V was pared by 5 bases and J by 0 bases, with 6 bases of the junction left unmatched. This CDR3 has 16 amino acids. As DNA, the CDR3 is TGTGCCAGCAGTCTCCCACAGGGGCCAACTAATGAAAAACTGTTTTTT. It codes for CASSLPQGPTNEKLFF.

This sequence joins TRBV6-2 or TRBV6-3 and TRBJ1-5, with unresolved D. Germline CDR1 MNHEY, CDR2 SVGEGT. The germline V and J ends were trimmed by 2 bases and 5 bases, with 13 bases remaining between them. The CDR3 sequence is 15 residues long. The CDR3 loop is CASSYTRNPYQPQHF. In nucleotides, the CDR3 is TGTGCCAGCAGTTACACCAGGAATCCTTATCAGCCCCAGCATTTT.

V and J are TRBV7-2 and TRBJ2-7; a possible D gene is TRBD2 (5 bases). The CDR3 has 16 amino acids. V lost 6 bases and J lost 5, with 23 bases in between. Germline CDR1 and CDR2: SGHTA and FQGNSA. CDR3 in DNA: TGTGCCAGCAGTTATCCTTCATGGGAGCGGAGTGACGAGCAGTACTTC. This encodes CASSYPSWERSDEQYF.

V usage is TRBV5-1 and J usage is TRBJ2-7, with D tentatively TRBD2 (6 bases). The germline CDR1 and CDR2 sequences are SGHRS and YFSETQ. Trimming took off 4 bases at V and 9 bases at J, with 17 bases between the two ends. The length of the CDR3 is 13 residues. The CDR3 region has the DNA TGCGCCAGCAGCGGGAGAGGCGGGGTAGCGCAGTACTTC. As protein: CASSGRGGVAQYF.

This clone appeared a single time. The rearrangement links TRBV3-1 (or the pseudogene TRBV3-2) to TRBJ2-7, with 8 bases that match TRBD1. The germline V gene encodes CDR1 LGHDT and CDR2 YNNKEL (reference sequence). J gave up 6 bases and V 2 bases, and 3 bases lay outside the gene matches. CDR3 length: 13 amino acids. The CDR3 protein is CASSQLQGGEQYF. The CDR3 coding sequence is TGTGCCAGCAGCCAACTACAGGGGGGCGAGCAGTACTTC.

This clone is medium-sized (0.01 to 0.1%) by share. The CDR3 here is CASSSLVSSTDTQYF. The CDR3 DNA is TGTGCCAGCAGTTCTCTTGTATCTAGCACAGATACGCAGTATTTT. The chain employs TRBV6-2 or TRBV6-3 and TRBJ2-3; D not resolved. This CDR3 comprises 15 residues. CDR1 and CDR2 from the germline V gene are MNHEY and SVGEGT. V lost 4 bases, J lost 0 bases, and 11 bases lay in between.

The V and J genes are TRBV12-3 or TRBV12-4 and TRBJ1-6, with 8 positions matching TRBD1. The CDR3 contains 13 residues. V trimming: 3 bases; J trimming: 14 bases; junction bases outside the gene matches: 6. The CDR3 DNA follows: TGTGCCAGCAGTTTCTCGGACAGGGTGGCCCTCCACTTT. Amino acid sequence: CASSFSDRVALHF.

The chain is built from TRBV9 and TRBJ2-7; D may be TRBD1 (6 bases). The CDR3 sequence is 13 residues long. V was shortened by 0 bases and J by 6 bases, with 10 bases between the two germline ends. The germline V gene has CDR1 SGDLS and CDR2 YYNGEE. The CDR3 protein is CASSVGQVSEQYF. CDR3 nucleotide sequence: TGTGCCAGCAGCGTAGGACAGGTCTCCGAGCAGTACTTC. The variable domain in full, with the rest retrieved from reference TRBV9 and TRBJ2-7, is DSGVTQTPKHLITATGQRVTLRCSPRSGDLSVYWYQQSLDQGLQFLIQYYNGEERAKGNILERFSAQQFPDLHSELNLSSLELGDSALYFCASSVGQVSEQYFGPGTRLTVT.

This sequence joins TRBV6-2 or TRBV6-3 and TRBJ2-7; 7 bases are shared with TRBD2. V shed 5 bases, J shed 0 bases, and the junction held 1 base outside the gene matches. The CDR3 loop spans 13 amino acids. Looked up from germline, CDR1 is MNHEY and CDR2 is SVGEGT. The CDR3 protein is CASSGDYSYEQYF. The CDR3 nucleotides are TGTGCCAGCAGTGGGGACTACTCCTACGAGCAGTACTTC.

The chain carries TRBV5-8 and TRBJ2-7, with TRBD2 matching 7 bases. The germline V gene has CDR1 SGHTS and CDR2 YDEGEE. This CDR3 comprises 15 residues. The trim removed 4 bases at V and 2 bases at J, leaving 9 bases unmatched. The CDR3 protein is CASSPLTGTTYEQYF. In nucleotides, the CDR3 is TGTGCCAGCAGCCCACTAACCGGGACTACCTACGAGCAGTACTTC.

The chain links TRBV29-1 to TRBJ1-2, with 7 positions matching TRBD1. Germline V gene sequence: CDR1 SQVTM, CDR2 ANQGSEA. V shed 4 bases and J 4 bases; nucleotides not matched to a gene: 6. The CDR3 has 13 amino acids. In DNA, the CDR3 is TGCAGCGTTGTCGTCAGGGGGGTCTATGGCTACACCTTC. It yields the protein CSVVVRGVYGYTF.

This clone occurred once. The CDR3 nucleotides are TGTGCCAGCACTATGAGGGGACAGGGACGGTATGGCTACACCTTC. Translation: CASTMRGQGRYGYTF. The chain carries TRBV7-9 and TRBJ1-2; 9 bases map to TRBD1. The J segment lost 5 bases and the V segment lost 7 bases, leaving 11 bases of the junction unmatched. The germline V gene encodes CDR1 SEHNR and CDR2 FQNEAQ (reference sequence). The CDR3 loop spans 15 amino acids.

V and J are TRBV19 and TRBJ2-1, with D possibly TRBD1 on 5 matching bases. The CDR3 extends over 15 amino acids. CDR1 is LNHDA and CDR2 is SQIVND in the germline V gene (reference sequence). The V and J ends lost 3 bases and 2 bases respectively, with 11 bases between them. The CDR3 DNA reads as TGTGCCAGTAGTATCCTGCGGACACCCTACAATGAGCAGTTCTTC. Amino acids: CASSILRTPYNEQFF.

The rearrangement uses TRBV7-6 and TRBJ1-4; no reliable D call. Germline CDR1 is SGHVS and CDR2 is FNYEAQ. This CDR3 region has 16 residues. Trimming left V 5 bases short and J 4 bases short, with 17 bases between. This CDR3 reads CASSLGTAGLNEKLFF. CDR3 nucleotide sequence: TGTGCCAGCAGCCTCGGTACGGCAGGACTTAATGAAAAACTGTTTTTT.

The chain recombines TRBV7-9 with TRBJ1-2; 8 bases match TRBD1. Germline V lookup: CDR1 SEHNR, CDR2 FQNEAQ (reference sequence). J lost 0 bases, V lost 5 bases, and 5 bases had no gene match. There are 15 residues in the CDR3. The CDR3 bases are TGTGCCAGCAGCACTCAGGGGGCGGCTAACTATGGCTACACCTTC. This gives the protein CASSTQGAANYGYTF.

This clone was observed once. The rearrangement joins TRBV6-5 to TRBJ2-5, with TRBD1 matching 10 bases. This CDR3 contains 15 residues. Germline V gives CDR1 MNHEY, CDR2 SVGAGI. Trimming took 5 bases from V and 4 from J; bases not matched to a gene: 7. CDR3 nucleotide sequence: TGTGCCAGCAGTCTCGGACAGGGGGGTCGAGAGACCCAGTACTTC. Protein: CASSLGQGGRETQYF.

The J gene is TRBJ1-2, the V gene TRBV4-2; 9 positions match TRBD1. The V gene end was trimmed by 7 bases and the J gene end by 4 bases; junction bases not matched to a gene: 16. This CDR3 comprises 17 residues. From germline, CDR1 is LGHNA and CDR2 YNFKEQ. Written as DNA, the CDR3 is TGTGCCAGCACCCTGAATGGCCGGGACAGGGTGGTCTATGGCTACACCTTC. The encoded protein is CASTLNGRDRVVYGYTF.

The genes are TRBV4-3 and TRBJ1-3; D is possibly TRBD1 (6 bases). Trimming removed 4 bases from V and 2 bases from J, with 15 bases in between. The V gene's germline CDR1 is LGHNA and CDR2 YSLEER. This CDR3 is 16 amino acids long. CDR3 residues: CASSRGTGSAGNTIYF. The CDR3 nucleotides are TGCGCCAGCAGCCGCGGAACAGGGTCGGCTGGAAACACCATATATTTT.

V and J are TRBV19 and TRBJ2-1, with a possible D match to TRBD2 (7 bases). The CDR3 has 16 residues. Trimming left V 3 bases short and J 0 bases short, with 12 bases between. CDR1 LNHDA and CDR2 SQIVND come from the germline V gene (reference sequence). CDR3 residues: CASSIKGGSSYNEQFF. Here the CDR3 DNA reads TGTGCCAGTAGTATTAAGGGGGGGAGCTCCTACAATGAGCAGTTCTTC.